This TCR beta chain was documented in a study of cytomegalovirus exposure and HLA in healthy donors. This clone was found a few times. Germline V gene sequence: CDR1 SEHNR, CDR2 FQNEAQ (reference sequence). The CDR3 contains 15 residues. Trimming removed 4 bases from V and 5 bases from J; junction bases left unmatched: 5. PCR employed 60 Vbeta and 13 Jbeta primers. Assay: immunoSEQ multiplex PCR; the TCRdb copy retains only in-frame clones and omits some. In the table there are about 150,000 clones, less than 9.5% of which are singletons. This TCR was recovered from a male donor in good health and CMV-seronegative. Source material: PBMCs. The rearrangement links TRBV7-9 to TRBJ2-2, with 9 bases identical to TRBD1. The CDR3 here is CASSYRDRDTGELFF. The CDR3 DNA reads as TGTGCCAGCAGCTACCGGGACAGGGATACCGGGGAGCTGTTTTTT. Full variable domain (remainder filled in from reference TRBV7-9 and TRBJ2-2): DTGVSQNPRHKITKRGQNVTFRCDPISEHNRLYWYRQTLGQGPEFLTYFQNEAQLEKSRLLSDRFSAERPKGSFSTLEIQRTEQGDSAMYLCASSYRDRDTGELFFGEGSRLTVL.